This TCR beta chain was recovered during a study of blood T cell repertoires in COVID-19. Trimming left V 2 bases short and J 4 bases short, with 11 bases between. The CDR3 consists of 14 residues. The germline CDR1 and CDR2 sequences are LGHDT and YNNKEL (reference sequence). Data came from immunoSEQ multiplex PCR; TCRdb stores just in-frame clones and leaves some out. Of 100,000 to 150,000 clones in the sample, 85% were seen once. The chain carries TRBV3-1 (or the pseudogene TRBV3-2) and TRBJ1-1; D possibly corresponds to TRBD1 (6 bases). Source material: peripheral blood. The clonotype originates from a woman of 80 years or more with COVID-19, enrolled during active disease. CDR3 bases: TGTGCCAGCAGCCAACACAGGGCTGGCACTGAAGCTTTCTTT. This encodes CASSQHRAGTEAFF.